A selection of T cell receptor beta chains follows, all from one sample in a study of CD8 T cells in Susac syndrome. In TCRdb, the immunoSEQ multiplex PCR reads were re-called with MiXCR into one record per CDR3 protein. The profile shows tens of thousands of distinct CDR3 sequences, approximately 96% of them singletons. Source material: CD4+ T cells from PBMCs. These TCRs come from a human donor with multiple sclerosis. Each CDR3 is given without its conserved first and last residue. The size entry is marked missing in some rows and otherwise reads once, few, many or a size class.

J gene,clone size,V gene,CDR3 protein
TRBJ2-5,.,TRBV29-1,SGGGGQETQY
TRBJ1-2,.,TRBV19,ATVTDRDYGYT
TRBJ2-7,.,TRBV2,ASNRLYEQY
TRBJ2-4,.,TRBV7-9,ATGDTLRGGIQY
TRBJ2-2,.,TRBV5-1,ASSPTATGELF
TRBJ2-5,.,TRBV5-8,ASSIRTGQETQY
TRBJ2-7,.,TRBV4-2,ASSPSTGYSYEQY
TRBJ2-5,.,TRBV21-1,ASDSGGEESQY
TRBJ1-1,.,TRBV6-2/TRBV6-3,ASSYSTGTEAEAF
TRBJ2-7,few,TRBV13,ASSPGTGSSYEQY
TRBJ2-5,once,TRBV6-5,ASSTKDRGRETQY
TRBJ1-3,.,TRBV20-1,SARQSSSGNTIY
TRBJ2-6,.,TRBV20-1,SAPQGDRAPVLT
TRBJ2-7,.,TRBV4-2,ASSQQQAGGIPYEQY
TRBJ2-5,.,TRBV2,ASGPRDFQETQY
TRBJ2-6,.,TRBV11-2,ASSLTVSGANVLT
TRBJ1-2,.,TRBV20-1,SARVTDYGYT
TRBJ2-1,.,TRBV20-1,SVQTSGLYNEQF
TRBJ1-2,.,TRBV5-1,ASSREGQGYGYT
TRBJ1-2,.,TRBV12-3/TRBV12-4,ASSFRVNYGYT
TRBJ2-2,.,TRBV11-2,ASSSIGAGELF
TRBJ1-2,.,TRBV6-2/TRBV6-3,ASRWTGLYGYT
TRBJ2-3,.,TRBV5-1,ASSLGGAQDTQY
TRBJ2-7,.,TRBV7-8,ASSLDRGIREQY
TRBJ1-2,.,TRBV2,ACYRGELYGYT
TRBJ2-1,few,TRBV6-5,ASSYGLAVNEQF
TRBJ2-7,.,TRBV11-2,ASRTPRGGSYEQY
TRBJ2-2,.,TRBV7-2,ASSLAGDSYTGELF
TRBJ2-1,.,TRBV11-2,ASSPRAGRNEQF
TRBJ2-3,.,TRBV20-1,SAQLNGDTQY
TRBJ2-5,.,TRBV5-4,ASSLGPADQETQY
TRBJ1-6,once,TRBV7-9,ASSPARQANSPLH
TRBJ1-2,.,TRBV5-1,ASSPTQLNYGYT
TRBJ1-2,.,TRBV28,ASTAGRGDYGYT
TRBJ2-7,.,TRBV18,ASSVVDSYEQY
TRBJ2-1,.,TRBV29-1,SVGIAGPYNGQF
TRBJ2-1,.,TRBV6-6,ASSPGLAGRDEQF